A selection of T cell receptor beta chains follows, all from one sample in a study of shared clonotypes between healthy human individuals. Data came from immunoSEQ multiplex PCR; TCRdb stores just in-frame clones and leaves some out. The repertoire has around 2,000,000 clones, roughly 94% of them found once; the top ten carry about 1.1%. The sample consisted of naive CD8+ T cells sorted from blood. The receptors come from a man aged 18-30 years in good health. Each CDR3 is given with its conserved first and last residue. The D gene is left open where the match is weak. Clone size is not always given. Where it is, it says once, few, many or a class for expanded clones.

J gene: TRBJ2-1; D gene: .; clone size: .; V gene: TRBV28; CDR3 DNA: TGTGCCAGCAGTTTATGGGGGGCCGGCAATGAGCAGTTCTTC; CDR3 protein: CASSLWGAGNEQFF
J gene: TRBJ2-7; D gene: .; clone size: .; V gene: TRBV5-6; CDR3 DNA: TGTGCCAGCAGCTTGTATCGTCCCGGACAGAAACTCTACGAGCAGTACTTC; CDR3 protein: CASSLYRPGQKLYEQYF
J gene: TRBJ2-7; D gene: TRBD1; clone size: .; V gene: TRBV5-5; CDR3 DNA: TGTGCCAGCAGCTACGGGACAGGCTCCTACGAGCAGTACTTC; CDR3 protein: CASSYGTGSYEQYF
J gene: TRBJ1-3; D gene: .; clone size: .; V gene: TRBV6-5; CDR3 DNA: TGTGCCAGGATTTCGATTAGAAACACCATATATTTT; CDR3 protein: CARISIRNTIYF
J gene: TRBJ2-3; D gene: TRBD2; clone size: .; V gene: TRBV5-4; CDR3 DNA: TGTGCCAGCAGCCGGGAGGACGGGATAGATACGCAGTATTTT; CDR3 protein: CASSREDGIDTQYF
J gene: TRBJ2-3; D gene: .; clone size: .; V gene: TRBV29-1; CDR3 DNA: TGCAGCGGCCTGCGGGGAGATACAGGCACGCAGTATTTT; CDR3 protein: CSGLRGDTGTQYF
J gene: TRBJ1-4; D gene: .; clone size: many; V gene: TRBV19; CDR3 DNA: TGTGCCAGTAGTATAGATCAGGGTGGCGAAAAACTGTTTTTT; CDR3 protein: CASSIDQGGEKLFF
J gene: TRBJ1-1; D gene: .; clone size: .; V gene: TRBV28; CDR3 DNA: TGTGCCAGCATCGGTTGGGGGTTAGGCACTGAAGCTTTCTTT; CDR3 protein: CASIGWGLGTEAFF
J gene: TRBJ2-2; D gene: .; clone size: .; V gene: TRBV5-1; CDR3 DNA: TGCGCCAGCAGCTTGGTTCCAGGGGGGATCTCGGACTTGAACACCGGGGAGCTGTTTTTT; CDR3 protein: CASSLVPGGISDLNTGELFF
J gene: TRBJ2-1; D gene: .; clone size: .; V gene: TRBV4-2; CDR3 DNA: TGTGCCAGCAGCCAAGACGGAAACAATGAGCAGTTCTTC; CDR3 protein: CASSQDGNNEQFF
J gene: TRBJ2-5; D gene: .; clone size: .; V gene: TRBV15; CDR3 DNA: TGTGCCACCAGCAGAACACTACTCGGAGGGGGAGAGACCCAGTACTTC; CDR3 protein: CATSRTLLGGGETQYF
J gene: TRBJ2-7; D gene: .; clone size: once; V gene: TRBV27; CDR3 DNA: TGTGCCAGCAGTTTATGGGGGGCACTCCACGAGCAGTACTTC; CDR3 protein: CASSLWGALHEQYF
J gene: TRBJ2-1; D gene: TRBD2; clone size: .; V gene: TRBV10-2; CDR3 DNA: TGCGCCAGCATGGAGACTAGCGGGGGGGCCTATGAGCAGTTCTTC; CDR3 protein: CASMETSGGAYEQFF
J gene: TRBJ1-1; D gene: TRBD1; clone size: .; V gene: TRBV27; CDR3 DNA: TGTGCCAGCAGTCTAGACAGGGGGCGGACTGAAGCTTTCTTT; CDR3 protein: CASSLDRGRTEAFF
J gene: TRBJ2-5; D gene: TRBD1; clone size: once; V gene: TRBV7-8; CDR3 DNA: TGTGCCAGCAGCGGACAGGGGGAGACCCAGTACTTC; CDR3 protein: CASSGQGETQYF
J gene: TRBJ2-7; D gene: .; clone size: .; V gene: TRBV10-1; CDR3 DNA: TGCGCCAGCAAGGGAAAGTCGGGACACACCTACGAGCAGTACTTC; CDR3 protein: CASKGKSGHTYEQYF
J gene: TRBJ2-1; D gene: .; clone size: .; V gene: TRBV2; CDR3 DNA: TGTGCCAGCACCCGGAGTTTGGATGAGCAGTTCTTC; CDR3 protein: CASTRSLDEQFF
J gene: TRBJ1-2; D gene: TRBD1; clone size: .; V gene: TRBV15; CDR3 DNA: TGTGCCACCAGCATAGGGACAGGACTATACGGCTACACCTTC; CDR3 protein: CATSIGTGLYGYTF
J gene: TRBJ1-2; D gene: TRBD1; clone size: few; V gene: TRBV6-5; CDR3 DNA: TGTGCCAGCAGTTACCGGGACAGGGACTATGGCTACACCTTC; CDR3 protein: CASSYRDRDYGYTF
J gene: TRBJ1-4; D gene: .; clone size: .; V gene: TRBV29-1; CDR3 DNA: TGCAGCGTTACCGGGGGGGGAAAGAGCGGTGAAAAACTGTTTTTT; CDR3 protein: CSVTGGGKSGEKLFF
J gene: TRBJ1-6; D gene: .; clone size: .; V gene: TRBV28; CDR3 DNA: TGTGCCAGCACTACCCGAGGCGACGATAATTCACCCCTCCACTTT; CDR3 protein: CASTTRGDDNSPLHF
J gene: TRBJ1-1; D gene: .; clone size: .; V gene: TRBV6-6; CDR3 DNA: TGTGCCAGCAGTTTGCAGGAGAACACTGAAGCTTTCTTT; CDR3 protein: CASSLQENTEAFF
J gene: TRBJ2-1; D gene: .; clone size: .; V gene: TRBV5-5; CDR3 DNA: TGTGCCAGCAGCTTAAACTCGGGTGTTTCCTACAATGAGCAGTTCTTC; CDR3 protein: CASSLNSGVSYNEQFF
J gene: TRBJ2-4; D gene: .; clone size: .; V gene: TRBV4-1; CDR3 DNA: TGCGCCAGCAGCCAAGAATTCGTTCGCGACAGACTAACCAAAAACATTCAGTACTTC; CDR3 protein: CASSQEFVRDRLTKNIQYF
J gene: TRBJ2-3; D gene: .; clone size: .; V gene: TRBV2; CDR3 DNA: TGTGCCAGCAGTTTAGACCCGGGGATCGCGTATACGCAGTATTTT; CDR3 protein: CASSLDPGIAYTQYF
J gene: TRBJ2-1; D gene: .; clone size: .; V gene: TRBV29-1; CDR3 DNA: TGCAGCGTTGTCGGGGAAACCTACAATGAGCAGTTCTTC; CDR3 protein: CSVVGETYNEQFF
J gene: TRBJ2-7; D gene: .; clone size: .; V gene: TRBV5-8; CDR3 DNA: TGTGCCAGCAGCTTGGGCCGGGTCGGTTACGAGCAGTACTTC; CDR3 protein: CASSLGRVGYEQYF
J gene: TRBJ2-1; D gene: TRBD2; clone size: .; V gene: TRBV27; CDR3 DNA: TGTGCCAGCAGTTTATTTGCGGGGGGCCAGGATGAGCAGTTCTTC; CDR3 protein: CASSLFAGGQDEQFF
J gene: TRBJ2-5; D gene: .; clone size: .; V gene: TRBV28; CDR3 DNA: TGTGCCACCTCGGGGAACCAAGAGACCCAGTACTTC; CDR3 protein: CATSGNQETQYF
J gene: TRBJ2-7; D gene: TRBD1; clone size: .; V gene: TRBV28; CDR3 DNA: TGTGCCAGCTCCCCTCGACAGGGCCCGGCCTACGAGCAGTACTTC; CDR3 protein: CASSPRQGPAYEQYF
J gene: TRBJ1-2; D gene: TRBD1; clone size: .; V gene: TRBV13; CDR3 DNA: TGTGCCAGCAGCCCATTTACAGGGGAGCACTATGGCTACACCTTC; CDR3 protein: CASSPFTGEHYGYTF
J gene: TRBJ2-7; D gene: .; clone size: .; V gene: TRBV10-2; CDR3 DNA: TGCGCCAGCAGTGACCCCGGTCACGAGCAGTACTTC; CDR3 protein: CASSDPGHEQYF
J gene: TRBJ2-7; D gene: TRBD1; clone size: .; V gene: TRBV29-1; CDR3 DNA: TGCAGCGTTCCGGGACAGGGAACCTCCTACGAGCAGTACTTC; CDR3 protein: CSVPGQGTSYEQYF